Listed below are T cell receptor beta chains from one sample, sequenced in a study of PD-1 blockade in classical Hodgkin lymphoma. Method: immunoSEQ multiplex PCR; TCRdb's copy keeps in-frame clones and lacks some. This sample has around 13,000 clones; roughly 80% occur once, and the top ten carry 16%. Here the sequenced sample was peripheral blood mononuclear cells (PBMCs), taken before the fourth cycle of nivolumab. The receptors stem from a human donor with classical Hodgkin lymphoma. The CDR3 runs from the conserved cysteine through the conserved F or W. A D gene is named only where the DNA matches it firmly. Clone size is stated in some rows and not others, as once, few, many or a class when expanded.

V,size,J,D,CDR3,DNA
TRBV19,.,TRBJ2-6,.,CASSPGSGAGANVLTF,TGTGCCAGTAGTCCCGGGTCAGGGGCTGGGGCCAACGTCCTGACTTTC
TRBV18,.,TRBJ2-7,.,CASSPEGPEQYF,TGTGCCAGCTCACCAGAGGGACCCGAGCAGTACTTC
TRBV19,once,TRBJ1-5,TRBD1,CASLDRQGYNQPQHF,TGTGCCAGCCTGGATAGACAGGGGTACAATCAGCCCCAGCATTTT
TRBV7-2,.,TRBJ2-2,TRBD2,CASSLRLSQLAGGELFF,TGTGCCAGCAGCTTACGCCTTTCGCAGCTAGCGGGCGGGGAGCTGTTTTTT
TRBV2,.,TRBJ2-7,TRBD1,CASSNGQGTF,TGTGCCAGCAGCAACGGACAGGGCACTTTC
TRBV28,.,TRBJ1-4,.,CASSSLQQGLDEKLFF,TGTGCCAGCAGTTCACTCCAACAAGGGTTGGATGAAAAACTGTTTTTT
TRBV6-4,.,TRBJ2-4,TRBD1,CASRWRDRAIVGKNIQYF,TGTGCCAGCAGATGGCGGGACAGGGCCATTGTGGGCAAAAACATTCAGTACTTC
TRBV2,.,TRBJ2-2,TRBD1,CASSVRGTYTGELFF,TGTGCCAGCAGCGTCAGGGGGACCTACACCGGGGAGCTGTTTTTT
TRBV2,.,TRBJ2-7,.,CASSEAPAAGYEQYF,TGTGCCAGCAGTGAAGCCCCTGCTGCTGGGTACGAGCAGTACTTC
TRBV4-3,.,TRBJ1-4,.,CASSQDFDLSNEKLFF,TGCGCCAGCAGCCAAGACTTTGATCTATCTAATGAAAAACTGTTTTTT
TRBV15,.,TRBJ1-4,.,CATSRDVTEYEKLFF,TGTGCCACCAGCAGAGATGTAACAGAATATGAAAAACTGTTTTTT